This T cell receptor beta chain was captured in a study of shared clonotypes between healthy human individuals. The data were produced by immunoSEQ multiplex PCR, yet TCRdb's version contains in-frame clones alone and is incomplete. The sample holds about 770,000 clones, 72% seen once. This clone was picked up a small number of times. This sample also contains other DNA sequences that code for the same CDR3. This CDR3 has 15 residues. Germline assignment: CDR1 SGHTA and CDR2 FQGNSA. V was pared by 5 bases and J by 4 bases, with 5 bases of the junction left unmatched. This clonotype was sampled from a young woman in good health. Sample: memory CD4+ T cells sorted from blood. Indicated subset: CD45RA-negative fraction. The genes are TRBV7-2 and TRBJ2-1; TRBD2 agrees at 10 bases. CDR3: CASSLLAGDYNEQFF. The CDR3 DNA sequence: TGTGCCAGCAGCCTCCTAGCGGGAGATTACAATGAGCAGTTCTTC.